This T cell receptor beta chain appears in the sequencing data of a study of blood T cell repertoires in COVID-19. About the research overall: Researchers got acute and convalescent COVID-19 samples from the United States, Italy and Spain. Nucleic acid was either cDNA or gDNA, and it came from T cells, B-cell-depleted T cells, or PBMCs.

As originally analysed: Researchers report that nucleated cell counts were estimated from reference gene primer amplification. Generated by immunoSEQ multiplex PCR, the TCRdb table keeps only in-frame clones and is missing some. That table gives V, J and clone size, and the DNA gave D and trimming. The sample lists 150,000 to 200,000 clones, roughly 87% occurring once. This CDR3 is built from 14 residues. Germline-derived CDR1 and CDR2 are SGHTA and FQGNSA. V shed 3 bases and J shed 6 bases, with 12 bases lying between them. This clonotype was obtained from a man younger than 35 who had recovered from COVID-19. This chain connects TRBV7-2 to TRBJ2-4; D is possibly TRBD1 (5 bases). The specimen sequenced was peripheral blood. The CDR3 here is CASSFGRDGNIQYF. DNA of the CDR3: TGTGCCAGCAGCTTCGGCAGGGATGGAAACATTCAGTACTTC.